This T cell receptor (beta chain) was recorded in a study of identical twins. Germline V gene lookup returns CDR1 MNHEY and CDR2 SMNVEV (reference sequence). The length of the CDR3 is 13 residues. Trimming left V 3 bases short and J 3 bases short, with 7 bases between. This clonotype was observed a handful of times. The antigen remains unidentified. General study points: Models came in too low on out-of-frame TCR alpha sharing in monozygotic twins. Beta clonotypes that were abundant in cord blood contained fewer insertions, a pattern absent from memory repertoires.

TCRdb processed the 5' RACE reads anew with MiXCR; each CDR3 protein has one entry. The table lists hundreds of thousands of distinct CDR3 sequences, 9.4% of them singletons. With no exceptions, donors were healthy Caucasians. The origin of this receptor is a woman aged 18-29 years in good health. The V call is TRBV27, the J call TRBJ2-3, with D possibly being TRBD1 (5 bases). Sequencing was done on a sample of memory (CD45RO+) T cells sorted from blood. The CDR3: CASSFRQTDTQYF. CDR3 coding DNA: TGTGCCAGCAGTTTTAGACAGACAGATACGCAGTATTTT.